Listed below are T cell receptor beta chains from one sample, sequenced in a study of CD8 T cells in Susac syndrome. Using its own MiXCR run on the immunoSEQ multiplex PCR reads, TCRdb lists one record per CDR3 protein. The sample has 50,000 or so distinct CDR3 sequences, 93% seen once; the top ten hold 0.4% to 0.65%. Sequences were obtained from CD8+ T cells from PBMCs. Receptor source: a human donor with multiple sclerosis. CDR3s include the opening cysteine and the closing phenylalanine or tryptophan. A D gene is named only where the DNA matches it firmly. Clone size is not always given. Where it is, it says once, few, many or a class for expanded clones.

NA TRBJ2-7 TRBV27 NA CASAPGLGYEQYF TGTGCCAGCGCTCCGGGGCTCGGTTACGAGCAGTACTTC
NA TRBJ1-1 TRBV27 NA CASSLTPTGLNTEAFF TGTGCCAGCAGTTTGACCCCTACGGGGTTGAACACTGAAGCTTTCTTT
NA TRBJ1-1 TRBV6-5 NA CASSLAMNTEAFF TGTGCCAGCAGTTTGGCCATGAACACTGAAGCTTTCTTT
NA TRBJ1-3 TRBV9 NA CASSVDPLSVSGNTIYF TGTGCCAGCAGCGTAGACCCATTGTCAGTCTCTGGAAACACCATATATTTT
TRBD1 TRBJ2-7 TRBV13 NA CASSLRTGDHEQYF TGTGCCAGCAGCTTAAGGACAGGGGATCACGAGCAGTACTTC
TRBD1 TRBJ2-7 TRBV7-9 few CASSLAQGQAYEQYF TGTGCCAGCAGCTTAGCGCAAGGACAGGCCTACGAGCAGTACTTC
NA TRBJ1-1 TRBV3-1 NA CASSPGRGDLNTEAFF TGTGCCAGCAGCCCGGGGCGGGGGGACTTGAACACTGAAGCTTTCTTT
NA TRBJ1-1 TRBV28 NA CASSLPGVLNTEAFF TGTGCCAGCAGTTTACCTGGGGTCCTGAACACTGAAGCTTTCTTT
NA TRBJ2-5 TRBV7-7 NA CASSQTENQETQYF TGTGCCAGCAGCCAAACAGAAAACCAAGAGACCCAGTACTTC
NA TRBJ2-1 TRBV6-5 NA CASSSVVEGNEQFF TGTGCCAGCAGTTCTGTGGTAGAGGGCAATGAGCAGTTCTTC
NA TRBJ1-1 TRBV4-1 NA CASSQRTAMNTEAFF TGCGCCAGCAGCCAGAGGACAGCCATGAACACTGAAGCTTTCTTT
NA TRBJ1-1 TRBV15 NA CATSRPGPDSKEAFF TGTGCCACCAGCAGACCTGGGCCGGACAGTAAAGAAGCTTTCTTT
NA TRBJ2-1 TRBV5-1 NA CASSLARRSSYNEQFF TGCGCCAGCAGCTTAGCACGAAGGAGCTCCTACAATGAGCAGTTCTTC
TRBD1 TRBJ2-7 TRBV15 NA CATSNRDRGEQYF TGTGCCACCAGCAATAGGGACAGGGGCGAGCAGTACTTC
NA TRBJ2-1 TRBV19 NA CASTSGFEQFF TGTGCCAGTACCAGCGGCTTTGAGCAGTTCTTC
TRBD2 TRBJ2-2 TRBV5-1 NA CASMVAGGPTGELFF TGCGCCAGCATGGTAGCGGGGGGGCCCACCGGGGAGCTGTTTTTT
NA TRBJ1-6 TRBV7-8 NA CASSSQEFSYNSPLHF TGTGCCAGCAGCTCACAGGAATTCTCCTATAATTCACCCCTCCACTTT
TRBD2 TRBJ2-1 TRBV7-2 NA CASRGEAYNEQFF TGTGCTAGCCGGGGGGAGGCCTACAATGAGCAGTTCTTC